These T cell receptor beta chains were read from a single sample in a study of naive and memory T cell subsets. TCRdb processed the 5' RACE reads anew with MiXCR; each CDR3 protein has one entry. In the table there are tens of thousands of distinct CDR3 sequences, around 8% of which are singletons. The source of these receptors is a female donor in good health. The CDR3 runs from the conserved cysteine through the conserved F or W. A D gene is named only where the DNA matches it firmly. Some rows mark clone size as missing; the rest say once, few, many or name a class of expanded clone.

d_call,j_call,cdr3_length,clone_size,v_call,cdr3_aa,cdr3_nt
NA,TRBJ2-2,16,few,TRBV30,CAWTTLGKANTGELFF,TGTGCCTGGACCACGTTGGGAAAGGCGAACACCGGGGAGCTGTTTTTT
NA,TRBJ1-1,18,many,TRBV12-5,CASGLAERDTGLNTEAFF,TGTGCTAGTGGTTTGGCGGAACGGGACACAGGGCTGAACACTGAAGCTTTCTTT
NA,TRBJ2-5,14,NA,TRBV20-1,CSTGTLGGQETQYF,TGCAGTACAGGGACTTTAGGAGGGCAAGAGACCCAGTACTTC
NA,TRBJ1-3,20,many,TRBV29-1,CSPGGCREQRRFYSGNTIYF,TGCAGCCCCGGGGGGTGCCGTGAACAGCGGCGATTTTACTCTGGAAACACCATATATTTT
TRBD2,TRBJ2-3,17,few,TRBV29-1,CSVEPPPSGGITDTQYF,TGCAGCGTTGAACCCCCCCCTAGCGGAGGGATCACAGATACGCAGTATTTT
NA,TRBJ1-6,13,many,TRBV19,CASSITGRSPLHF,TGTGCCAGTAGTATCACAGGGCGGTCACCCCTCCACTTT
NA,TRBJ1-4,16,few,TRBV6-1,CASSRAPLGNNEKLFF,TGTGCCAGCAGCCGGGCCCCTTTAGGAAATAATGAAAAACTGTTTTTT
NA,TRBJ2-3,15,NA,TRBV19,CASSIVGAGTDTKYF,NA
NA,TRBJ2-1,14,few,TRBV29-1,CSVGQTGPYNEQFF,TGCAGCGTTGGGCAAACAGGACCCTACAATGAGCAGTTCTTC
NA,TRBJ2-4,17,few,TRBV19,CASSLRPIEGAPVIQYF,TGTGCCAGTAGTCTCCGCCCAATTGAAGGGGCGCCTGTCATTCAGTACTTC
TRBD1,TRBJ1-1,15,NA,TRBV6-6,CASSSGQGANTEAFF,TGTGCCAGCAGTTCCGGACAGGGGGCAAACACTGAAGCTTTCTTT
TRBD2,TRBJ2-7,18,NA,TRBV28,CASSLYPRWSGGAYEQYF,TGTGCCAGCAGTTTATACCCCCGGTGGAGCGGGGGGGCCTACGAGCAGTACTTC
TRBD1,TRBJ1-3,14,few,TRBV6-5,CASRETGSGNTIYF,TGTGCCAGCAGAGAGACAGGGAGCGGAAACACCATATATTTT
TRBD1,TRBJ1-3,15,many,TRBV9,CASSFYPGQQNTIYF,TGTGCCAGCAGCTTTTACCCGGGACAGCAAAACACCATATATTTT
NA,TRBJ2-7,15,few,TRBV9,CASSAAGASSYEQYF,TGTGCCAGCAGCGCCGCGGGGGCGAGCTCCTACGAGCAGTACTTC
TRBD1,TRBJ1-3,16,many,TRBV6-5,CASRPGQGGTGNTIYF,TGTGCCAGCAGGCCCGGACAGGGGGGGACTGGAAACACCATATATTTT
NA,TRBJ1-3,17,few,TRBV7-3,CASSPNPGRSSGNTIYF,TGTGCCAGCAGCCCAAATCCGGGGCGGAGCTCTGGAAACACCATATATTTT
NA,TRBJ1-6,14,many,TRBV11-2,CASSFQSYNSPLHF,TGTGCCAGCAGCTTCCAGTCCTATAATTCACCCCTCCACTTT
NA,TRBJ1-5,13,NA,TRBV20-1,CSAPIGANQPQHF,TGCAGTGCCCCAATCGGGGCCAATCAGCCCCAGCATTTT
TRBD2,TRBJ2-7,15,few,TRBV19,CASRTSGLSSYEQYF,TGTGCCAGTAGAACTAGCGGGCTAAGCTCCTACGAGCAGTACTTC
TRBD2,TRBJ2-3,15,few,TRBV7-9,CASSDSGGYTDTQYF,TGTGCCAGCAGCGATTCGGGGGGTTACACAGATACGCAGTATTTT
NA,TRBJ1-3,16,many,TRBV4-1,CASSQEGPYSGNTIYF,TGCGCCAGCAGCCAAGAAGGTCCTTACTCTGGAAACACCATATATTTT
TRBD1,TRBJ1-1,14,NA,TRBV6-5,CASRLTGGDTEAFF,TGTGCCAGCAGGTTGACAGGGGGCGACACTGAAGCTTTCTTT
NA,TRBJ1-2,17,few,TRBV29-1,CSVEDLPGEKVNYGYTF,TGCAGCGTTGAAGATCTGCCAGGGGAAAAGGTCAACTATGGCTACACCTTC
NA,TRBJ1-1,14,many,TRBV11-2,CASSLVRGGTEAFF,TGTGCCAGCAGCTTAGTAAGGGGTGGGACTGAAGCTTTCTTT
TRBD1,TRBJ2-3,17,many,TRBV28,CASSLFGTGSNTDTQYF,TGTGCCAGCAGTTTGTTCGGGACAGGGTCCAACACAGATACGCAGTATTTT
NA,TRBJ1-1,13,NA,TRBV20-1,CSARDDIPTRAFF,TGCAGTGCTAGGGACGACATCCCTACTCGGGCTTTCTTT